This T cell receptor (beta chain) was sequenced during a study of cytomegalovirus exposure and HLA in healthy donors. Germline values: CDR1 LGHNA, CDR2 YSLEER. This CDR3 is 15 amino acids long. V lost 5 bases to trimming and J lost 2 bases; unmatched junction nucleotides: 5. PCR primers comprised 60 Vbeta and 13 Jbeta primers. Clones were sequenced by immunoSEQ multiplex PCR, and TCRdb holds only the in-frame ones, with some missing. The data contain under 110,000 clones, 65% to 80% of them seen just once; the ten biggest clones take up under 6.5%. Donors showed nominal health when sampled, although they likely had unrecorded immune exposures.

This clonotype was sampled from a woman between 50 and 59 years old in good health and CMV-seropositive. The sample was PBMCs. The chain is built from TRBV4-3 and TRBJ2-1, with 8 bases lining up with TRBD2. The CDR3 reads CASSYLAGTYNEQFF. Here the CDR3 DNA reads TGCGCCAGCAGCTACCTAGCGGGCACCTACAATGAGCAGTTCTTC.